Presented here are 6 T cell receptor beta chains from one specimen sequenced in a study of cytomegalovirus exposure and HLA in healthy donors. Libraries were prepared by immunoSEQ multiplex PCR; TCRdb keeps only in-frame clonotypes and omits some of them. The top ten clones hold over 0.7% of a sample with a few hundred thousand clones, more than 75% of them seen once. Sample: PBMCs. The receptors here all came from a woman between 18 and 29 years old in good health and CMV-seronegative.

The chain employs TRBV6-1 and TRBJ2-7; 8 bases agree with TRBD2. CDR1 and CDR2 from the germline V gene are MNHNS and SASEGT. Trimming removed 3 bases from V and 1 base from J; junction bases left unmatched: 5. This CDR3 is 15 amino acids long. CDR3 sequence: CASSDELAGSYEQYF. CDR3 nucleotides: TGTGCCAGCAGTGACGAGCTAGCGGGTTCCTACGAGCAGTACTTC.

The J gene is TRBJ2-1, the V gene TRBV28, with TRBD2 matching 7 bases. V was clipped by 5 bases and J by 4 bases; unmatched bases: 11. CDR1 is MDHEN and CDR2 is SYDVKM in the germline V gene. The CDR3 length is 16 residues. The CDR3 nucleotides read TGTGCCAGCAGTCCTAGGGGAGCGGGGCCTTACAATGAGCAGTTCTTC. This encodes CASSPRGAGPYNEQFF.

The chain couples TRBV9 to TRBJ2-5, with D possibly being TRBD1 (6 bases). Trimming shortened V by 0 bases and J by 4 bases, and 16 bases separated the two germline ends. CDR1 and CDR2 (germline): SGDLS, YYNGEE. This CDR3 is 16 amino acids long. The CDR3: CASSVEPWGQGETQYF. In DNA, the CDR3 is TGTGCCAGCAGCGTAGAACCCTGGGGGCAGGGAGAGACCCAGTACTTC.

This chain links TRBV7-6 with TRBJ2-7; D is uncertain. The CDR3 covers 15 residues. The V gene lost 5 bases and the J gene lost 0 bases, with 14 bases spanning the gap. Germline lookup yields CDR1 SGHVS and CDR2 FNYEAQ. As DNA, the CDR3 is TGTGCCAGCAGCGCCGGTCCTATCCGCTCCTACGAGCAGTACTTC. It is translated as CASSAGPIRSYEQYF.

A word on this clone: The junction departs from the called germline gene at one end, perhaps through a read error. The chain carries TRBV20-1 and TRBJ1-6; weak D call: TRBD1 (6 bases). This CDR3 comprises 11 residues. CDR1 and CDR2 from the germline V gene are DFQATT and SNEGSKA (reference sequence). In nucleotides, the CDR3 is TGCAGTGCTAGAGCTTCCGGGACATCCGAATTT. It specifies CSARASGTSEF.

The rearrangement links TRBV5-1 to TRBJ2-2, with 14 bases aligning to TRBD2. The CDR3 length is 18 residues. CDR1 and CDR2 from the germline V gene are SGHRS and YFSETQ. V lost 0 bases and J lost 3; bases outside the gene matches: 4. The DNA of the CDR3 is TGCGCCAGCAGCTTGGAACCGGGACTAGCGGGAGACACCGGGGAGCTGTTTTTT. Amino acids: CASSLEPGLAGDTGELFF. The whole variable domain, filled in from reference TRBV5-1 and TRBJ2-2, reads KAGVTQTPRYLIKTRGQQVTLSCSPISGHRSVSWYQQTPGQGLQFLFEYFSETQRNKGNFPGRFSGRQFSNSRSEMNVSTLELGDSALYLCASSLEPGLAGDTGELFFGEGSRLTVL.